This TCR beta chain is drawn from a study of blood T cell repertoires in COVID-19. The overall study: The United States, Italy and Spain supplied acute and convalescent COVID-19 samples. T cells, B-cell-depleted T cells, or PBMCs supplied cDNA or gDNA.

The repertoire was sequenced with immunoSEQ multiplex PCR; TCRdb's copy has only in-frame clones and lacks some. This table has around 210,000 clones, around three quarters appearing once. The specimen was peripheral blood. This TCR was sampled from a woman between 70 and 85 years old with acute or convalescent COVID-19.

CDR3 DNA sequence: TGTGCCAGCAGTTCCCCAGGGGGTGGAAACACCATATATTTT. Its protein product is CASSSPGGGNTIYF. The chain combines TRBV28 with TRBJ1-3, with TRBD1 identical over 7 bases. CDR3 length equals 14 residues. The ends lost 4 bases at V and 3 bases at J; junction bases unmatched: 3. Germline assignment: CDR1 MDHEN and CDR2 SYDVKM.